This T cell receptor beta chain was sequenced for a study of T cell changes during pregnancy in multiple sclerosis. The J segment lost 1 base and the V segment lost 6 bases, leaving 8 bases of the junction unmatched. The CDR3 is 15 amino acids. Germline V lookup: CDR1 MDHEN, CDR2 SYDVKM. Profiling relied on immunoSEQ multiplex PCR, and the TCRdb table lists in-frame clones only, not all of them. The table has nearly 70,000 clones, around 92% seen once. The chain links TRBV28 to TRBJ2-7, with 8 bases aligning to TRBD1. The TCR was taken from a female donor in good health, enrolled as a control in a pregnancy study. Source: peripheral blood, taken in the second trimester of pregnancy. Here the CDR3 DNA reads TGTGCCAGCAGACCATACAGGGGGTCATCCTACGAGCAGTACTTC. Its translation: CASRPYRGSSYEQYF. The variable domain in full, completed from reference TRBV28 and TRBJ2-7, reads DVKVTQSSRYLVKRTGEKVFLECVQDMDHENMFWYRQDPGLGLRLIYFSYDVKMKEKGDIPEGYSVSREKKERFSLILESASTNQTSMYLCASRPYRGSSYEQYFGPGTRLTVT.